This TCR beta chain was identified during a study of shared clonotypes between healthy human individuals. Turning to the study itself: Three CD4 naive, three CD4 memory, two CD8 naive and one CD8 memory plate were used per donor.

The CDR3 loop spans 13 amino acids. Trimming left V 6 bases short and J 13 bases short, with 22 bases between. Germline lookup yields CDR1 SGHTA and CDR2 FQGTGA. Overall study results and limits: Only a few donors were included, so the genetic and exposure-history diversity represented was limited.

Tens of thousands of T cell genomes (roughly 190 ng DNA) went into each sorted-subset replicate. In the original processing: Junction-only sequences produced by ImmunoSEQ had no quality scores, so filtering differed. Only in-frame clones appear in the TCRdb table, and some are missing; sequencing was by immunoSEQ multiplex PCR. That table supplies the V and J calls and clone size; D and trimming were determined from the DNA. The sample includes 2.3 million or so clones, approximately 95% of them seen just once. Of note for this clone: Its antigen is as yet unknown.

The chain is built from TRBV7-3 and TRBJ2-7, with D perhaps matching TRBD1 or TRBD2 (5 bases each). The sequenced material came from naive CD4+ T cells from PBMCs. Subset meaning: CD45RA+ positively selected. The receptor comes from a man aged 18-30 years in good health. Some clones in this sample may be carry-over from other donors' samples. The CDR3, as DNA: TGTGCCAGCAGGAGGGACGCCACCTCGGCATTTTACTTC. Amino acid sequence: CASRRDATSAFYF.